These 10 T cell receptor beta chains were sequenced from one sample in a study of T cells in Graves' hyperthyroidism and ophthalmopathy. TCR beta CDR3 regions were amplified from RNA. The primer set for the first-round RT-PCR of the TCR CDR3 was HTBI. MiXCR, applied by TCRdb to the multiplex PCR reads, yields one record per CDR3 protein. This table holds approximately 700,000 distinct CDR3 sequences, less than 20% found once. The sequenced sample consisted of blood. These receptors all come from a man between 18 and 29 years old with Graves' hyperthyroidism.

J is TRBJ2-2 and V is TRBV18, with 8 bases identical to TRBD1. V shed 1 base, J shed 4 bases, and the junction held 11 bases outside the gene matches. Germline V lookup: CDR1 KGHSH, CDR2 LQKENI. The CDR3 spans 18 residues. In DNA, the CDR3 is TGTGCCAGCTCACCACTGTATAGCGGACAGGGCGGCACCGGGGAGCTGTTTTTT. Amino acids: CASSPLYSGQGGTGELFF. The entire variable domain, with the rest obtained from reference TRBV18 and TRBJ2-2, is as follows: NAGVMQNPRHLVRRRGQEARLRCSPMKGHSHVYWYRQLPEEGLKFMVYLQKENIIDESGMPKERFSAEFPKEGPSILRIQQVVRGDSAAYFCASSPLYSGQGGTGELFFGEGSRLTVL.

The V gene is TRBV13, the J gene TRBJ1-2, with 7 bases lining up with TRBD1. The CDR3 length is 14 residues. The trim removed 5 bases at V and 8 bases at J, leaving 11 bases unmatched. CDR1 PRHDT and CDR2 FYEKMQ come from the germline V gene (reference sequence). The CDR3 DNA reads TGTGCCAGCAGCGTAAGGGGGCGCCTATGGGGCTACACCTTC. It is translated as CASSVRGRLWGYTF.

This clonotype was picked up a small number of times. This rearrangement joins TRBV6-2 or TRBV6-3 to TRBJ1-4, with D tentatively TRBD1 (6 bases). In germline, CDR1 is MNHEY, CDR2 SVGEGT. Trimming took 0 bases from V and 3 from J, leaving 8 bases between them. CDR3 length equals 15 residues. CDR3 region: CASSYSRTANEKLFF. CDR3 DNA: TGTGCCAGCAGTTACTCGAGGACAGCTAATGAAAAACTGTTTTTT.

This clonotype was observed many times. The CDR3 sequence is CASSATRGGTEAFF. The CDR3 DNA sequence: TGTGCCAGCAGTGCCACCCGGGGGGGCACTGAAGCTTTCTTT. This chain uses TRBV6-1 with TRBJ1-1; a weak D match, TRBD1 (5 bases). Germline V CDR1 and CDR2: MNHNS, SASEGT. V was pared by 4 bases and J by 4 bases, with 13 bases between. The CDR3 has 14 residues.

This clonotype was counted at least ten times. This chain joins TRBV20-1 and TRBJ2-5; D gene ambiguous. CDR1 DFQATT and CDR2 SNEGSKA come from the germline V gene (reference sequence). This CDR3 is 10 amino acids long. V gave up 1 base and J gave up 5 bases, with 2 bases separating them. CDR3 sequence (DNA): TGCAGTGCTAGAGGGGAGACCCAGTACTTC. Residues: CSARGETQYF.

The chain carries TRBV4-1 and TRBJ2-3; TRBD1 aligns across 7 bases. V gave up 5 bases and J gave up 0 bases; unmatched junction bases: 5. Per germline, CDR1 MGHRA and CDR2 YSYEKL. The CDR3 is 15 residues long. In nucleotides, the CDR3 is TGCGCCAGCAGCGTGCCGGGACAGAGCACAGATACGCAGTATTTT. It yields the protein CASSVPGQSTDTQYF.

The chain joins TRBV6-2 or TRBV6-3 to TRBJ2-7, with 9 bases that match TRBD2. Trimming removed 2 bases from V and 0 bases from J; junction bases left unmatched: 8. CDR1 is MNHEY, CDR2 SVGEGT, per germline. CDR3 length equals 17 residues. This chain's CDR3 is CASSYALAGISSYEQYF. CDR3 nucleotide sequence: TGTGCCAGCAGTTACGCTCTAGCGGGGATAAGCTCCTACGAGCAGTACTTC.

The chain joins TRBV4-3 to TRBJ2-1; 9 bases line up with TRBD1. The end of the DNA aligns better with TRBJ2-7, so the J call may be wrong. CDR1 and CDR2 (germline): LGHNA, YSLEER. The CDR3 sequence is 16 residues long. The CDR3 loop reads CASSQAFRTGVYEQYF. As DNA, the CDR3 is TGCGCCAGCAGCCAAGCTTTCCGGACAGGGGTATATGAGCAGTACTTC.

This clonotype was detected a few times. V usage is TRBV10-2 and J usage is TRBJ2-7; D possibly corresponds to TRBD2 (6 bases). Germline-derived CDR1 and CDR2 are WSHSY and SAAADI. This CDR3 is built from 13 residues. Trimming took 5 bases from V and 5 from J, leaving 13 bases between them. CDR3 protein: CASSPPAGNEQYF. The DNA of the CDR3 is TGCGCCAGCAGTCCCCCGGCGGGGAACGAGCAGTACTTC.

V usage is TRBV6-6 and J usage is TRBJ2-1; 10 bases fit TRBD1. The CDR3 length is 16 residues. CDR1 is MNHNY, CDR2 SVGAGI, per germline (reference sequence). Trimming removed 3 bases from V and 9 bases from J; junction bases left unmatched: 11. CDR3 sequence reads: CASSYPTGGIEGEQFF. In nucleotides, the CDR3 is TGTGCCAGCAGTTATCCGACAGGGGGCATAGAGGGTGAGCAGTTCTTC.